Listed below are T cell receptor beta chains from one sample, sequenced in a study of shared clonotypes between healthy human individuals. Assay: immunoSEQ multiplex PCR; the TCRdb copy retains only in-frame clones and omits some. The sample carries hundreds of thousands of clones, roughly 84% recorded once. The sequencing input was memory CD8+ T cells sorted from blood. The receptors come from a man aged 18-30 years in good health. Each CDR3 is given with its conserved first and last residue. A D gene is named only where the DNA matches it firmly. Clone size is not always given. Where it is, it says once, few, many or a class for expanded clones.

>TRBV9|many|NA|TRBJ2-5
CASSVSGTQETQYF
>TRBV7-9|NA|TRBD2|TRBJ2-3
CASSLGAGGPTDTQYF
>TRBV6-6|NA|NA|TRBJ2-7
CASSYTYEQYF
>TRBV4-1|NA|NA|TRBJ2-7
CASSQEFAGSSYEQYF
>TRBV5-6|NA|NA|TRBJ1-1
CASSSGQPEAFF
>TRBV30|few|NA|TRBJ1-1
CAWSVVGSTEAFF
>TRBV5-4|NA|NA|TRBJ2-1
CASSPGSSVSSYNEQFF
>TRBV9|few|NA|TRBJ2-1
CASSGSSYNEQFF
>TRBV9|once|TRBD1|TRBJ1-2
CASSHDRVYGYTF
>TRBV7-9|many|NA|TRBJ2-7
CASSQSGSLTYEQYF
>TRBV6-5|NA|TRBD1|TRBJ2-7
CASSTGQSYEQYF
>TRBV6-5|NA|NA|TRBJ2-7
CASSYSPGSYEQYF
>TRBV21-1|NA|NA|TRBJ2-5
CASSKERLGGETQYF
>TRBV5-6|NA|NA|TRBJ2-3
CASSYELSTQYF
>TRBV10-1|NA|TRBD1|TRBJ1-1
CASSKNRGTEAFF
>TRBV4-1|NA|NA|TRBJ1-2
CASSQDPKLLSAGDYGYTF
>TRBV7-9|few|NA|TRBJ2-3
CASSSFPSVGGLGTDTQYF
>TRBV7-8|NA|TRBD2|TRBJ2-7
CASSLGAGGPHDEQYF
>TRBV5-6|few|NA|TRBJ2-3
CASRLTGGGADTQYF
>TRBV5-4|NA|NA|TRBJ1-6
CASSPSRATNSPLHF
>TRBV28|NA|TRBD2|TRBJ2-2
CASSRLAGTGELFF
>TRBV2|NA|TRBD1|TRBJ1-2
CASFKQGAYGYTF
>TRBV7-9|NA|TRBD2|TRBJ2-7
CASTKTSGSGDYEQYF
>TRBV9|once|NA|TRBJ2-7
CASSPWGAATREQYF
>TRBV4-3|NA|NA|TRBJ2-1
CASSHSAGTGEDHEQFF
>TRBV4-3|NA|TRBD2|TRBJ2-7
CASSQDPAGGEGSYEQYF
>TRBV4-1|NA|NA|TRBJ2-7
CASSQVRGGSGPYEQYF
>TRBV2|NA|NA|TRBJ1-1
CASRLGMMNTEAFF
>TRBV9|NA|NA|TRBJ2-7
CASSPSPGTSYEQYF
>TRBV28|NA|NA|TRBJ2-6
CASSLWVPSSSGANVLTF
>TRBV6-4|NA|NA|TRBJ2-1
CASRWTSRGTSYNEQFF
>TRBV4-1|NA|TRBD1|TRBJ2-7
CASSGDRGRDEQYF
>TRBV4-1|NA|NA|TRBJ2-1
CASSQDRLAWDEQFF
>TRBV30|NA|NA|TRBJ1-5
CAWSETGGGQPQHF
>TRBV29-1|NA|NA|TRBJ2-3
CSVEEGIPDTQYF
>TRBV9|NA|NA|TRBJ1-4
CASSPQGLGGANEKLFF
>TRBV4-1|NA|TRBD2|TRBJ2-1
CASRLTSGGFYNEQFF